This TCR beta chain was captured in a study of blood T cells in healthy people across ages. This clonotype was seen a handful of times. J was trimmed by 14 bases and V by 6 bases; bases with no gene match: 13. The germline CDR1 and CDR2 sequences are LGHNA and YNFKEQ. The CDR3 runs to 15 residues. A second roughly 6 to 11 cycle PCR used barcoded and J-beta primers. TCRdb re-derived calls from the 5' RACE reads in MiXCR, one entry per CDR3 protein. Of 750,000 or so distinct CDR3 sequences detected, more than 20% appear once; the ten largest clones hold around 9.2%. This sample also belongs to another study, concerning T cells of mothers and their children.

The receptor's source is a boy between 5 and 17 years old in good health. Material: blood. This chain joins TRBV4-2 and TRBJ2-3; 14 nucleotides agree with TRBD2. The CDR3 loop reads CASRDIGLAGGPWYF. Written as DNA, the CDR3 is TGTGCCAGCAGAGATATAGGACTAGCGGGAGGCCCATGGTATTTT.